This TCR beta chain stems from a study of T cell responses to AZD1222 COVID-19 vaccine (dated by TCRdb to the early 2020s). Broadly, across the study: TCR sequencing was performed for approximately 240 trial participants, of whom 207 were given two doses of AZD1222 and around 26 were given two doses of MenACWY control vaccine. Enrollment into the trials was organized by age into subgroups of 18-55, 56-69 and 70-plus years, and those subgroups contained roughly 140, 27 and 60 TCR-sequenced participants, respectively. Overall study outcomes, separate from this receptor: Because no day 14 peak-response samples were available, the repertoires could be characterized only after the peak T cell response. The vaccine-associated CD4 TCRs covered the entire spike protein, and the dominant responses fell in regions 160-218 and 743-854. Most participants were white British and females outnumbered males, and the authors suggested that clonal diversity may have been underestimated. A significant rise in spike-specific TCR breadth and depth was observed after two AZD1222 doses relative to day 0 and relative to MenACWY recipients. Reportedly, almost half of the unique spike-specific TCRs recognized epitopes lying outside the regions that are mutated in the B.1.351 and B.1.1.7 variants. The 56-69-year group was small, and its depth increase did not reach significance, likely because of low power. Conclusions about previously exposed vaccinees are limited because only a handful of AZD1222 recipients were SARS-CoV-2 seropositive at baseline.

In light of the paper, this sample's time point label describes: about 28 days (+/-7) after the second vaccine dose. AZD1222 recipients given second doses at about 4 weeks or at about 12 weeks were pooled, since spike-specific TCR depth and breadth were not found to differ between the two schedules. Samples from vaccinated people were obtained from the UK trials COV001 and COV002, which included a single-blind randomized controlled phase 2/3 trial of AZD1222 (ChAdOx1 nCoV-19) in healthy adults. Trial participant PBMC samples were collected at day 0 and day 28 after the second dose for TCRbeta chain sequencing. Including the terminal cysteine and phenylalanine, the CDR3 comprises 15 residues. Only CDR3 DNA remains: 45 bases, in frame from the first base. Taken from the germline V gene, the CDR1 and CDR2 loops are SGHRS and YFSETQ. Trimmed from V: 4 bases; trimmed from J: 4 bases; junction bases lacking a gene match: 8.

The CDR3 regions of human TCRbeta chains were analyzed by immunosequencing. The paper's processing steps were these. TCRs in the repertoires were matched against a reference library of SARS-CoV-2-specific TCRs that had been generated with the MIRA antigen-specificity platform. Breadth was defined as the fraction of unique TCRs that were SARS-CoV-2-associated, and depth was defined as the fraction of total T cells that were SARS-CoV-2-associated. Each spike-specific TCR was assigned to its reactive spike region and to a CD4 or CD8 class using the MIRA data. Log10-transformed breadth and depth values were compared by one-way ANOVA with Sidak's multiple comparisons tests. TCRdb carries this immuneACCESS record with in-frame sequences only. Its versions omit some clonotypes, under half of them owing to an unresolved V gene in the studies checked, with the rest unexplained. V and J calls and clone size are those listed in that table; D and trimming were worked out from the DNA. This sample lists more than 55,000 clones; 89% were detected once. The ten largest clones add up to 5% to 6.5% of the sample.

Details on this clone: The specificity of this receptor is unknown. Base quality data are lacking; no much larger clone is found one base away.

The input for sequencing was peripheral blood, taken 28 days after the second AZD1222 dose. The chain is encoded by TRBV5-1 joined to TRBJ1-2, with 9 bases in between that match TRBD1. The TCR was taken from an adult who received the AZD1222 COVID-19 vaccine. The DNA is TGCGCCAGCAGCGGCGGACAGGGGACCGGCTATGGCTACACCTTC. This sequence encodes CASSGGQGTGYGYTF. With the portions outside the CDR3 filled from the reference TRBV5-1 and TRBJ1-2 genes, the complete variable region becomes KAGVTQTPRYLIKTRGQQVTLSCSPISGHRSVSWYQQTPGQGLQFLFEYFSETQRNKGNFPGRFSGRQFSNSRSEMNVSTLELGDSALYLCASSGGQGTGYGYTFGSGTRLTVV.